These 26 T cell receptor beta chains originate from one sample sequenced in a study of shared clonotypes between healthy human individuals. Terminally differentiated effector memory CD45RA+ cells were excluded from the naive CD8 cells, which were CD45RO-negative and positively selected for CCR7. Clones were sequenced by immunoSEQ multiplex PCR, and TCRdb holds only the in-frame ones, with some missing. The data hold roughly 570,000 clones, with 95% to 98% observed a single time. Sequencing was carried out using naive CD8+ T cells sorted from blood. These receptors all stem from a young man in good health.

CDR3 DNA sequence: TGTGCAAGTCGCTTAGGCGCGGGAAGGTCCTACGAGCAGTACTTC. Translated, it gives CASRLGAGRSYEQYF. The chain joins TRBV12-2 to TRBJ2-7; the D call of TRBD2 is as the table states it, not checked on the DNA. TRBV12-2 represents a pseudogene. This CDR3 region has 15 residues.

This clone was seen a single time. The chain carries TRBV27 and TRBJ2-3; no clear D gene. V lost 6 bases and J lost 4, with 17 bases in between. The CDR3 extends over 15 amino acids. The germline CDR1 and CDR2 sequences are MNHEY and SMNVEV (reference sequence). CDR3 sequence reads: CASRPGYSEADTQYF. CDR3 DNA: TGTGCCAGCAGACCCGGTTACTCCGAGGCAGATACGCAGTATTTT.

The J gene is TRBJ2-1, the V gene TRBV27, with a weak D call TRBD2 (7 bases). There are 13 residues in the CDR3. Germline CDR1 is MNHEY and CDR2 is SMNVEV (reference sequence). Trimming took 3 bases from V and 6 from J, leaving 9 bases between them. DNA for the CDR3: TGTGCCAGCAGTTTGGGGGGGCCCAATGAGCAGTTCTTC. Translating gives CASSLGGPNEQFF.

In this sample, this clone turned up once. V is TRBV7-6 and J is TRBJ2-7; D possibly matches TRBD1 or TRBD2 (5 bases each). V dropped 8 bases and J dropped 4 bases, with 15 bases sitting between them. CDR1 SGHVS and CDR2 FNYEAQ come from the germline V gene. The CDR3 covers 13 residues. The CDR3: CASAEGKRYEQYF. DNA for the CDR3: TGTGCCAGCGCCGAGGGGAAGAGATACGAGCAGTACTTC.

Points on this clone: The identical CDR3 is also encoded by other nucleotide sequences in the sample. The V gene is TRBV5-1, the J gene TRBJ2-7; 8 positions match TRBD1. This CDR3 region has 13 residues. Germline V gene data show CDR1 as SGHRS and CDR2 as YFSETQ. The J segment lost 4 bases and the V segment lost 0 bases, leaving 0 bases of the junction unmatched. Here the CDR3 reads CASSLGTGYEQYF. Here the CDR3 DNA reads TGCGCCAGCAGCTTGGGGACAGGGTACGAGCAGTACTTC.

The chain is built from TRBV7-8 and TRBJ2-5; D is perhaps TRBD1 (6 bases). Between the trimmed V and J ends, which lost 6 bases and 2 bases, there was a span of 22 bases. Germline-derived CDR1 and CDR2 are SGHVS and FQNEAQ. CDR3 length: 17 residues. The CDR3 spells CASRLTGIRIIQETQYF. The CDR3 DNA reads as TGTGCCAGCAGGTTAACAGGGATCCGTATAATACAAGAGACCCAGTACTTC. The variable domain in full, completed from reference TRBV7-8 and TRBJ2-5, reads GAGVSQSPRYKVAKRGQDVALRCDPISGHVSLFWYQQALGQGPEFLTYFQNEAQLDKSGLPSDRFFAERPEGSVSTLKIQRTQQEDSAVYLCASRLTGIRIIQETQYFGPGTRLLVL.

This chain connects TRBV4-3 to TRBJ2-7; TRBD1 agrees at 9 bases. Germline V CDR1 and CDR2: LGHNA, YSLEER. The trim removed 5 bases at V and 2 bases at J, leaving 4 bases unmatched. The CDR3 has 14 amino acids. CDR3 amino acids: CASSTGQGTYEQYF. The CDR3 DNA follows: TGCGCCAGCAGCACGGGACAGGGTACCTACGAGCAGTACTTC.

The J gene is TRBJ1-5, the V gene TRBV5-6; D possibly corresponds to TRBD1 (5 bases). This CDR3 has 16 amino acids. V was clipped by 4 bases and J by 2 bases, with 16 bases between them. The germline V gene has CDR1 SGHDT and CDR2 YYEEEE. The CDR3 nucleotides read TGTGCCAGCAGCCCCGGACACCCCAGGGGCAATCAGCCCCAGCATTTT. Translation: CASSPGHPRGNQPQHF. Drawing the rest from reference TRBV5-6 and TRBJ1-5, the complete variable domain is DAGVTQSPTHLIKTRGQQVTLRCSPKSGHDTVSWYQQALGQGPQFIFQYYEEEERQRGNFPDRFSGHQFPNYSSELNVNALLLGDSALYLCASSPGHPRGNQPQHFGDGTRLSIL.

The chain has TRBV7-2 and TRBJ2-3, with TRBD2 matching 11 bases. The CDR3 spans 16 residues. V lost 5 bases, J lost 1 base, and 5 bases stayed unmatched. The germline V gene has CDR1 SGHTA and CDR2 FQGNSA. CDR3 coding DNA: TGTGCCAGCAGCCAGCCGGGACTAGCGGGCACAGATACGCAGTATTTT. It yields the protein CASSQPGLAGTDTQYF.

The V call is TRBV7-9, the J call TRBJ2-7; maybe TRBD1 (5 bases). The CDR3 contains 13 residues. Germline V gene sequence: CDR1 SEHNR, CDR2 FQNEAQ (reference sequence). Trimming left V 5 bases short and J 6 bases short, with 14 bases between. CDR3 protein: CASSPTEVIEQYF. The CDR3 region has the DNA TGTGCCAGCAGCCCGACAGAGGTTATCGAGCAGTACTTC.

The chain employs TRBV9 and TRBJ1-2; unclear D gene. Germline CDR1 and CDR2: SGDLS and YYNGEE. V was cut by 3 bases and J by 8 bases, with 8 bases left in between. The CDR3 extends over 11 amino acids. In DNA, the CDR3 is TGTGCCAGCAGCGGATTATGGGGCTACACCTTC. This sequence encodes CASSGLWGYTF.

The chain carries TRBV27 and TRBJ2-3; D is ambiguous. Trimming took 5 bases from V and 1 from J, leaving 13 bases between them. The CDR3 consists of 15 residues. Per the germline V gene, CDR1 is MNHEY and CDR2 is SMNVEV (reference sequence). CDR3 bases: TGTGCCAGCAGTAAACTCGTGGTCGGCACAGATACGCAGTATTTT. As protein: CASSKLVVGTDTQYF.

This clone was detected once. This rearrangement joins TRBV14 to TRBJ2-7; D gene ambiguous. The CDR3 runs 20 residues. CDR1 is SGHDN, CDR2 FVKESK, per germline. Deletions cut 5 bases from V and 2 bases from J, with 31 bases between. The CDR3 reads CASSSSGPIDPALVAYEQYF. Here the CDR3 DNA reads TGTGCCAGCAGCAGCTCCGGCCCGATAGACCCGGCGTTAGTGGCCTACGAGCAGTACTTC.

The chain has TRBV27 and TRBJ2-7; 10 bases match TRBD2. The germline CDR1 and CDR2 sequences are MNHEY and SMNVEV (reference sequence). The V gene end was trimmed by 3 bases and the J gene end by 2 bases; junction bases not matched to a gene: 4. The CDR3 is made up of 15 amino acids. Here the CDR3 DNA reads TGTGCCAGCAGTTTCCGGCTAGCGGGAGCCTACGAGCAGTACTTC. This gives the protein CASSFRLAGAYEQYF.

The chain joins TRBV11-3 to TRBJ2-1; TRBD1 aligns across 10 bases. There are 17 residues in the CDR3. J lost 6 bases, V lost 2 bases, and 10 bases had no gene match. The germline V gene encodes CDR1 SGHNT and CDR2 YENEEA. Here the CDR3 DNA reads TGTGCCAGCAGCTTATACCCCGGGGACAGGGGAGGCAATGAGCAGTTCTTC. Translating it yields CASSLYPGDRGGNEQFF.

The genes are TRBV29-1 and TRBJ2-1; D remains unclear. The CDR3 spans 15 residues. CDR1 and CDR2 from the germline V gene are SQVTM and ANQGSEA. V lost 6 bases to trimming and J lost 8 bases, with 23 bases between them. Here the CDR3 reads CSVAGLPEIQDEQFF. In nucleotides, the CDR3 is TGCAGCGTCGCCGGGCTCCCGGAAATTCAGGATGAGCAGTTCTTC.

This sequence joins TRBV28 and TRBJ2-7, with 9 bases that match TRBD1. The V and J ends lost 6 bases and 6 bases, in that order; junction bases with no gene match: 6. Germline loops: CDR1 MDHEN, CDR2 SYDVKM. CDR3 size: 13 residues. DNA of the CDR3: TGTGCCAGCAGACGGACAGGGGTCCTCGAGCAGTACTTC. It encodes CASRRTGVLEQYF.

The genes are TRBV12-5 and TRBJ2-3, with 11 bases identical to TRBD2. This CDR3 comprises 16 residues. V gave up 2 bases and J gave up 4 bases; unmatched junction bases: 5. The germline V gene has CDR1 LGHNT and CDR2 FRNRAP. The CDR3 spells CASGLSSSGRSDTQYF. The CDR3 DNA reads as TGTGCTAGTGGTTTGTCGTCTAGCGGGAGGTCAGATACGCAGTATTTT.

The rearrangement joins TRBV6-1 to TRBJ2-1; D not certain. V shed 7 bases and J shed 0 bases, with 13 bases lying between them. This CDR3 has 15 amino acids. Germline V CDR1 and CDR2: MNHNS, SASEGT. CDR3: CASTPGPSSYNEQFF. The CDR3 DNA follows: TGTGCCAGCACCCCAGGTCCGAGCTCCTACAATGAGCAGTTCTTC.

This clone came up once. The chain uses TRBV21-1 and TRBJ2-6. TRBV21-1 is an annotated pseudogene. CDR3 length equals 17 residues. The CDR3 sequence: CASSNGGGHSGANVLTF. The DNA of the CDR3 is TGTGCCAGCAGCAATGGAGGCGGACACTCTGGGGCCAACGTCCTGACTTTC.

To note about this clone: The same CDR3 is also encoded by other DNA sequences in this sample. V gene TRBV5-4 combines with J gene TRBJ2-7; 7 nucleotides line up with TRBD2. With V trimmed by 4 bases and J by 3 bases, 4 bases remained unmatched. This CDR3 comprises 13 residues. CDR1 SGHNT and CDR2 YYREEE come from the germline V gene (reference sequence). DNA for the CDR3: TGTGCCAGCAGCCCGGGGGGTGGCTACGAGCAGTACTTC. Amino acid sequence: CASSPGGGYEQYF.

The chain employs TRBV10-3 and TRBJ2-1, with 9 bases matching TRBD2. J was trimmed by 6 bases and V by 4 bases; bases with no gene match: 1. The CDR3 runs to 13 residues. Germline CDR1 is ENHRY and CDR2 is SYGVKD. The CDR3 bases are TGTGCCATCAGTGTAGCGGGAGCCAATGAGCAGTTCTTC. It encodes CAISVAGANEQFF.

V usage is TRBV5-5 and J usage is TRBJ2-1; 14 bases fit TRBD2. J lost 8 bases, V lost 2 bases, and 12 bases had no gene match. The germline gives CDR1 SGHKS, CDR2 YYEKEE (reference sequence). This CDR3 contains 18 residues. The DNA for the CDR3 is TGTGCCAGCAGCTTTGGGACTAGCGGGAGTATAGGGGGCGATGAGCAGTTCTTC. Amino acid sequence: CASSFGTSGSIGGDEQFF.

The chain is built from TRBV28 and TRBJ2-3, with unresolved D. CDR1 is MDHEN, CDR2 SYDVKM, per germline. This CDR3 is built from 16 residues. Trimming stripped 5 bases from V and 1 base from J, with 16 bases between. The CDR3 protein is CASSLEKRVGTDTQYF. CDR3 nucleotides: TGTGCCAGCAGTCTGGAGAAACGAGTCGGCACAGATACGCAGTATTTT.

The V and J genes are TRBV4-3 and TRBJ2-1; 14 positions agree with TRBD2. V was clipped by 0 bases and J by 1 base; unmatched bases: 8. The CDR3 is 20 residues long. The germline V gene encodes CDR1 LGHNA and CDR2 YSLEER. The CDR3 sequence: CASSQDKETSGRVSYNEQFF. CDR3 coding DNA: TGCGCCAGCAGCCAAGATAAAGAGACTAGCGGGAGGGTTTCCTACAATGAGCAGTTCTTC.

This chain uses TRBV18 with TRBJ2-1; D could derive from TRBD1 or TRBD2 (6 bases each). With 2 bases removed from V and 0 bases from J, the gap between germline ends came to 17 bases. This CDR3 region has 18 residues. The germline gives CDR1 KGHSH, CDR2 LQKENI. The CDR3 sequence is CASSPRGVGERSYNEQFF. Here the CDR3 DNA reads TGTGCCAGCTCACCAAGGGGGGTCGGCGAGCGCTCCTACAATGAGCAGTTCTTC.